This TCR beta chain originates from a study of cytomegalovirus exposure and HLA in healthy donors. Study conclusions and caveats: Under in vitro conditions, three CMV-associated chains were confirmed as specific for CMV antigens. With later analysis, a missense DCLRE1C variant became linked to TCR beta V- and J-gene trimming. Differences between HLA loci emerged in a later analysis of TCR association rates, with DRB1 most and HLA-C fewest.

Unmatched junction bases numbered 10, after V lost 6 bases and J lost 4 bases. The CDR3 has 16 amino acids. Germline-derived CDR1 and CDR2 are KGHSH and LQKENI. The sample holds one count of this clone. The antigen is undetermined. Researchers ran the PCR with 60 Vbeta and 13 Jbeta primers. Some clones are missing from TCRdb's copy, which holds only in-frame ones; the method was immunoSEQ multiplex PCR. Seen here are 200,000 or so clones, 75% to 90% observed once, and the top ten hold 0.8%. This receptor was identified in a woman younger than 35 in good health and CMV-seronegative. Sequenced input: PBMCs. The chain joins TRBV18 to TRBJ2-3; 10 positions match TRBD2. For the CDR3, the DNA is TGTGCCAGCTCGCCTACTAGCGGGAAGAGGTCAGATACGCAGTATTTT. It translates to CASSPTSGKRSDTQYF.